This T cell receptor (beta chain) was identified in a study of T cell responses to AZD1222 COVID-19 vaccine. This CDR3 spans 12 amino acids. Trimming removed 7 bases at V and 1 base at J, with 6 bases between. CDR1 and CDR2 (germline): MGHDK, SYGVNS. Data came from immunoSEQ multiplex PCR; TCRdb stores just in-frame clones and leaves some out. The sample includes 150,000 or so clones, 87% of them seen just once. About this clone: Its target is unknown.

The study's findings and limits: Of spike-specific TCRs, nearly half reportedly target regions left unmutated in variants. Rises in breadth and depth of Spike-specific TCRs came after two AZD1222 doses.

The specimen comprised peripheral blood, sampled 28 days after the second AZD1222 dose. The rearrangement links TRBV25-1 to TRBJ2-3; D remains unclear. The sequence was obtained from an adult who received the AZD1222 COVID-19 vaccine. The CDR3, as DNA: TGTGCCAGCAATCCCGGCACAGATACGCAGTATTTT. As protein: CASNPGTDTQYF.